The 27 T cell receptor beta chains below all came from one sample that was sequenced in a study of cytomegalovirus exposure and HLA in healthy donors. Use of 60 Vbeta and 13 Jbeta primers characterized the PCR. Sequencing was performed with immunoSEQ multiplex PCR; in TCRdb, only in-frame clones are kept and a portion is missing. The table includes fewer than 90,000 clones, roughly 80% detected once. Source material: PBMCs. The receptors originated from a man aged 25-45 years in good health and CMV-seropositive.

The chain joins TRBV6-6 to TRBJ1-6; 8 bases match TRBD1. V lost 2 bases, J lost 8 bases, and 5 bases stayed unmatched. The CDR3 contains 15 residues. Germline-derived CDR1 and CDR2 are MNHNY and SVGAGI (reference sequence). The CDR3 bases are TGTGCCAGCAGTTACGACAGGGGACTATATTCACCCCTCCACTTT. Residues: CASSYDRGLYSPLHF.

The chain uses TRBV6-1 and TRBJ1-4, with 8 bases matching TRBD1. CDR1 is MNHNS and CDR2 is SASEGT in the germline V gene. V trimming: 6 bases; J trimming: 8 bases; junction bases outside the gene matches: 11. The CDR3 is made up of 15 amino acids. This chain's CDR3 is CASRITGGGSEKLFF. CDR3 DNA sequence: TGTGCCAGCAGAATAACAGGGGGAGGCTCGGAAAAACTGTTTTTT.

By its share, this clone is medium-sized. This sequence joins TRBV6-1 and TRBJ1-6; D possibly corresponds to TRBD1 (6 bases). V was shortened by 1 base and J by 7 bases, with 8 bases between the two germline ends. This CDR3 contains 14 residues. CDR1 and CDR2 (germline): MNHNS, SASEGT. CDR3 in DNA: TGTGCCAGCAGTGAAGGGACAGAGAATTCACCCCTCCACTTT. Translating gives CASSEGTENSPLHF.

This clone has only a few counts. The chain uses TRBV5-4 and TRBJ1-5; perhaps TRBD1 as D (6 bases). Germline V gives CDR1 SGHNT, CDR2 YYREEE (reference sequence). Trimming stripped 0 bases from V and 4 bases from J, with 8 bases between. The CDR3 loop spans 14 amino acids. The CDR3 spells CASSLGGPNQPQHF. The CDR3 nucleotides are TGTGCCAGCAGCTTGGGGGGGCCGAATCAGCCCCAGCATTTT.

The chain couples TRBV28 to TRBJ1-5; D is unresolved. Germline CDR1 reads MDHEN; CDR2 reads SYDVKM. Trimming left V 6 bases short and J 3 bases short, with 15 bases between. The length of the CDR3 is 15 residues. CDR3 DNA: TGTGCCAGCAGAGAACCGACGGGAGTCAATCAGCCCCAGCATTTT. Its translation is CASREPTGVNQPQHF.

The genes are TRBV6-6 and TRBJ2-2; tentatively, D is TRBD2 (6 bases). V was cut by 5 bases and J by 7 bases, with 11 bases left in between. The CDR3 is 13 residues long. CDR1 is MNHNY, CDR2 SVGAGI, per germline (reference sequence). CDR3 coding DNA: TGTGCCAGCAGTGATCGCGGGGTCGGGGAGCTGTTTTTT. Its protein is CASSDRGVGELFF.

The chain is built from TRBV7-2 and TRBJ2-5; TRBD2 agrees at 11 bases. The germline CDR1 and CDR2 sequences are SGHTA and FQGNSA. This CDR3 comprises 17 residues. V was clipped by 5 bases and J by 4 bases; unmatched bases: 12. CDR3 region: CASSPVVSGGAGETQYF. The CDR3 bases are TGTGCCAGCAGCCCTGTAGTTAGCGGGGGGGCAGGAGAGACCCAGTACTTC.

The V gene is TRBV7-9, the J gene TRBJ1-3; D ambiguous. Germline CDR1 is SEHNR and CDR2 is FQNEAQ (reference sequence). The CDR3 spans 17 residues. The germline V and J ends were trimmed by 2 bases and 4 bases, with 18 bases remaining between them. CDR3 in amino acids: CASSLHVNNPLGNTIYF. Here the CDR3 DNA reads TGTGCCAGCAGCTTACATGTGAACAATCCTCTGGGAAACACCATATATTTT.

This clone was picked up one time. The CDR3, as DNA: TGCGCCAGCAGCTCCACAGCTATCACAGATACGCAGTATTTT. The encoded protein is CASSSTAITDTQYF. The chain uses TRBV5-1 and TRBJ2-3; D not certain. Trimming cost V 3 bases and J 2 bases, with 10 bases left between them. CDR3 length: 14 residues. Germline assignment: CDR1 SGHRS and CDR2 YFSETQ.

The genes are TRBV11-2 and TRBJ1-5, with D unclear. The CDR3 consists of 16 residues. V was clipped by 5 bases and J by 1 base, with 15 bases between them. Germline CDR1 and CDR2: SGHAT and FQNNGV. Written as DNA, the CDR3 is TGTGCCAGCAGCCTCCTGACGGGGTCGAGCAATCAGCCCCAGCATTTT. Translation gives CASSLLTGSSNQPQHF.

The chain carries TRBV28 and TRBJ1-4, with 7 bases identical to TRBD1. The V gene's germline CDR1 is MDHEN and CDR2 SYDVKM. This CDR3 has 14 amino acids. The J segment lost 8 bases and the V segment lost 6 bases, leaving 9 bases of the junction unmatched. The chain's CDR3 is CASRSDRKREKLFF. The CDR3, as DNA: TGTGCCAGCAGATCGGACAGGAAAAGGGAAAAACTGTTTTTT.

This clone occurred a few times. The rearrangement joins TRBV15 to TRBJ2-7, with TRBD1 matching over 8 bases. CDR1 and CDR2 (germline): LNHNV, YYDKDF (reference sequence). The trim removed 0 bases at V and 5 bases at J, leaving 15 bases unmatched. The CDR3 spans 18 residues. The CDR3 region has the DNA TGTGCCACCAGCAGAGAGGGGACCCTGGCAGGGGGCTTGGACGAGCAGTACTTC. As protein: CATSREGTLAGGLDEQYF.

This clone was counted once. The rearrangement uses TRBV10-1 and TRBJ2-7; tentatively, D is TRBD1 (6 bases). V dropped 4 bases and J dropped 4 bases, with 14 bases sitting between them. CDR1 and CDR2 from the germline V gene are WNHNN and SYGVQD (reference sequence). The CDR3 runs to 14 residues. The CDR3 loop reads CASSADSMRYEQYF. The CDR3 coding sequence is TGCGCCAGCAGTGCGGACAGTATGCGGTACGAGCAGTACTTC.

The CDR3 DNA reads TGTGCCAGCAGATCCGGGACAGATGGTTTCTCCTACGAGCAGTACTTC. Translated: CASRSGTDGFSYEQYF. The rearrangement joins TRBV27 to TRBJ2-7, with 7 positions matching TRBD1. CDR3 length: 16 amino acids. Trimming at V came to 6 bases and at J to 0 bases, leaving 11 bases not matched to a gene. Germline values: CDR1 MNHEY, CDR2 SMNVEV (reference sequence).

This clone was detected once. The CDR3 here is CASSWRWGLNQPQHF. DNA for the CDR3: TGTGCCAGCAGTTGGAGATGGGGGCTCAATCAGCCCCAGCATTTT. This sequence joins TRBV6-1 and TRBJ1-5, with D perhaps matching TRBD1 (6 bases). Germline V gene sequence: CDR1 MNHNS, CDR2 SASEGT. This CDR3 contains 15 residues. V gave up 5 bases and J gave up 3 bases, with 14 bases separating them.

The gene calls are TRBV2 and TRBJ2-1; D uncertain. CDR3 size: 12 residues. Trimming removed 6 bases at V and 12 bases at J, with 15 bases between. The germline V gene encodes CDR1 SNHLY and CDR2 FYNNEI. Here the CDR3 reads CASRSDSPAQFF. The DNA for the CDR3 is TGTGCCAGCAGGTCGGATAGCCCGGCGCAGTTCTTC.

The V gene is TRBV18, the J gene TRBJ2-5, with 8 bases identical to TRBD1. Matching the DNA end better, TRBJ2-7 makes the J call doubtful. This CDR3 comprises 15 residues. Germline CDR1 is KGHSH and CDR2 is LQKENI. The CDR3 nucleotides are TGTGCCAGCTCGCACGGACAGGGCTCCCTCGACGAGCAGTACTTC. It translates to CASSHGQGSLDEQYF.

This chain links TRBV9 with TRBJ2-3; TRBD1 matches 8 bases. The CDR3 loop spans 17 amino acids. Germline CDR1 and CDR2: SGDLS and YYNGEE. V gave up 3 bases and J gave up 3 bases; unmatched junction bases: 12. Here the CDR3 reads CASSDRTDRVRTDTQYF. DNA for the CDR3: TGTGCCAGCAGCGATAGAACGGACAGGGTGCGGACAGATACGCAGTATTTT.

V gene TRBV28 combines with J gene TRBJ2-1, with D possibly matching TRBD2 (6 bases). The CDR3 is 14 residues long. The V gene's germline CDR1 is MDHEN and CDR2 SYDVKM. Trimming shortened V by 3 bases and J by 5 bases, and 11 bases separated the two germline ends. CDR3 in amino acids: CASSFVLADNEQFF. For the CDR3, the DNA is TGTGCCAGCAGTTTTGTACTAGCCGACAATGAGCAGTTCTTC.

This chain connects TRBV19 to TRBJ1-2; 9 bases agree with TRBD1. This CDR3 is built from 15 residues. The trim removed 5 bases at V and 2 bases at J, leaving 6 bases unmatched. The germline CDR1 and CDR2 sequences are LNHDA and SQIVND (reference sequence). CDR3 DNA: TGTGCCAGTAGTGGGGGACAGGGATTAAACTATGGCTACACCTTC. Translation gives CASSGGQGLNYGYTF.

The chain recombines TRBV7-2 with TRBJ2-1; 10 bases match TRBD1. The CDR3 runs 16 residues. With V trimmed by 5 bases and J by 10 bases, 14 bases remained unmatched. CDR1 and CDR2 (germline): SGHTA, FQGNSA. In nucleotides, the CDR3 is TGTGCCAGCAGCGAAAGACCGGGACAGGGGCGATTCGAGCAGTTCTTC. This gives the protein CASSERPGQGRFEQFF.

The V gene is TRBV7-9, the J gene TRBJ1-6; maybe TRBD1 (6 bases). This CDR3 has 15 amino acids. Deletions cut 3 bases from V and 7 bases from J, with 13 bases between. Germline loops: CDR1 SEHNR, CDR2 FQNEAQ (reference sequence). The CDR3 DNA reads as TGTGCCAGCAGCTTTACCGGGACACCAAATTCACCCCTCCACTTT. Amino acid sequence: CASSFTGTPNSPLHF.

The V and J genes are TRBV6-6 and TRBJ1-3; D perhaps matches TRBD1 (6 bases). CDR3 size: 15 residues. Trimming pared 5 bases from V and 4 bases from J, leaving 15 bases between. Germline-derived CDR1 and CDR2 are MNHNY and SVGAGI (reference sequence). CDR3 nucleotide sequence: TGTGCCAGCAGTCTCCAACAGGGCGCGGGAAACACCATATATTTT. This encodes CASSLQQGAGNTIYF.

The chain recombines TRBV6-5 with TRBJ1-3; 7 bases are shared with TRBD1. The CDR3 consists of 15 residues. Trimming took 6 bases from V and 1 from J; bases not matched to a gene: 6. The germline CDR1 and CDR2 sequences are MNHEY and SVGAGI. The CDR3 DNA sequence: TGTGCCAGCAGCCGACAGGGAACTTCTGGAAACACCATATATTTT. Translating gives CASSRQGTSGNTIYF.

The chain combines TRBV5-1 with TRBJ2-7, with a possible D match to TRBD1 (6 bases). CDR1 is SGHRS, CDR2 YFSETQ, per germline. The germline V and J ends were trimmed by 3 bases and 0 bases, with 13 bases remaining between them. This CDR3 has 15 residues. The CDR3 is CASSSRDTNSYEQYF. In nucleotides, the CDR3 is TGCGCCAGCAGCTCCCGGGACACAAACTCCTACGAGCAGTACTTC.

CDR3 amino acids: CASSYGQGGGNQPQHF. The CDR3 coding sequence is TGTGCCAGCAGTTATGGACAGGGCGGGGGCAATCAGCCCCAGCATTTT. The gene calls are TRBV6-5 and TRBJ1-5, with 8 positions matching TRBD1. CDR3 length equals 16 residues. Germline assignment: CDR1 MNHEY and CDR2 SVGAGI. J lost 2 bases, V lost 3 bases, and 6 bases had no gene match.

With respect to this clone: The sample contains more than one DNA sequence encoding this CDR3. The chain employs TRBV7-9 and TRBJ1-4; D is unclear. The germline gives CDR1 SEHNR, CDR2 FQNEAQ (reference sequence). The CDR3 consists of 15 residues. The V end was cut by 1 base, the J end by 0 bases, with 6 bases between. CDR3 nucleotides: TGTGCCAGCAGCTTAGGTACAGCAACTAATGAAAAACTGTTTTTT. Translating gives CASSLGTATNEKLFF. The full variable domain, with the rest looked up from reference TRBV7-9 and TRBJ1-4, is DTGVSQNPRHKITKRGQNVTFRCDPISEHNRLYWYRQTLGQGPEFLTYFQNEAQLEKSRLLSDRFSAERPKGSFSTLEIQRTEQGDSAMYLCASSLGTATNEKLFFGSGTQLSVL.